The rows below give T cell receptor beta chains drawn from one sample of a study of sequential checkpoint blockade in melanoma. Here immunoSEQ multiplex PCR was the method, and the copy in TCRdb shows in-frame clones only, minus some. The table has roughly 28,000 clones, 60% to 80% seen once. The sample was CD8+ T cells sorted from blood (inferred from file names), taken from a patient given nivolumab and ipilimumab in sequence. These TCRs come from a human donor with melanoma. CDR3s include the opening cysteine and the closing phenylalanine or tryptophan. The D gene is left open where the match is weak. The size of a clone is reported for some rows only, either as once, few or many, or as a class for expanded clones.

V: TRBV28
D: .
size: .
J: TRBJ2-3
DNA: TGTGCCAGCAGGCCCCAGCGGTCCACAGATACGCAGTATTTT
CDR3: CASRPQRSTDTQYF

V: TRBV28
D: TRBD1
size: .
J: TRBJ1-1
DNA: TGTGCCACCACGAAACAGGGGGACCCGAATACTGAAGCTTTCTTT
CDR3: CATTKQGDPNTEAFF

V: TRBV4-1
D: .
size: .
J: TRBJ1-1
DNA: TGCGCCAGCAGCCTAGCGTACCGGCGAGGCCCTGAAGCTTTCTTT
CDR3: CASSLAYRRGPEAFF

V: TRBV29-1
D: .
size: .
J: TRBJ2-7
DNA: TGCAGCGTCCTGGACACCAGCTCCTACGAGCAGTACTTC
CDR3: CSVLDTSSYEQYF

V: TRBV30
D: TRBD1
size: medium-sized
J: TRBJ2-3
DNA: TGTGCCTGGGGGGACAGGGGAACAGATACGCAGTATTTT
CDR3: CAWGDRGTDTQYF

V: TRBV6-1
D: TRBD1
size: medium-sized
J: TRBJ2-1
DNA: TGTGCCAGTTCGGACAGGCCCGACTACAATGAGCAGTTCTTC
CDR3: CASSDRPDYNEQFF

V: TRBV5-4
D: .
size: .
J: TRBJ2-7
DNA: TGTGCCAGCAGTCATATGTCGGGCGAGCAGTACTTC
CDR3: CASSHMSGEQYF

V: TRBV2
D: .
size: .
J: TRBJ2-5
DNA: TGTGCCAGCAGTGTTGGGACACCCCCCATAGAGCAGTACTTC
CDR3: CASSVGTPPIEQYF

V: TRBV7-8
D: .
size: few
J: TRBJ1-1
DNA: TGTGCCAGCAGCCAAATAACAGGGAACACTGAAGCTTTCTTT
CDR3: CASSQITGNTEAFF

V: TRBV10-3
D: .
size: .
J: TRBJ1-1
DNA: TGTGCCATCAGTGAGTCGCGGGGGAGGAACACTGAAGCTTTCTTT
CDR3: CAISESRGRNTEAFF

V: TRBV29-1
D: TRBD1
size: .
J: TRBJ1-1
DNA: TGCAGCGTTGGTTCAGGGGGGTTGGGGGAAGCTTTCTTT
CDR3: CSVGSGGLGEAFF

V: TRBV2
D: .
size: .
J: TRBJ2-3
DNA: TGTGCCAGTCTAAGCGGTCCCCCTCGGCCAGATACGCAGTATTTT
CDR3: CASLSGPPRPDTQYF

V: TRBV7-9
D: TRBD1
size: .
J: TRBJ1-2
DNA: TGTGCCAGCAGCCCCGACAGGGGGCCTTATGGCTACACCTTC
CDR3: CASSPDRGPYGYTF

V: TRBV28
D: TRBD2
size: few
J: TRBJ2-5
DNA: TGTGCCAGCAGTTTGTCGGGACTAAAAGAGACCCAGTACTTC
CDR3: CASSLSGLKETQYF

V: TRBV9
D: .
size: .
J: TRBJ2-7
DNA: TGTGCCAGCAGCGTAACCGGGGATCCGTCTAGAGAGCAGTACTTC
CDR3: CASSVTGDPSREQYF

V: TRBV19
D: TRBD1
size: once
J: TRBJ1-6
DNA: TGTGCCAGTAGTTCCGGGACAGGGGGATATTCACCCCTCCACTTT
CDR3: CASSSGTGGYSPLHF

V: TRBV6-4
D: TRBD2
size: .
J: TRBJ2-7
DNA: TGTGCCAGCAGTGAGTATTTTGCGGGGGGCACAAGCTCCTACGAGCAGTACTTC
CDR3: CASSEYFAGGTSSYEQYF

V: TRBV19
D: .
size: .
J: TRBJ2-2
DNA: TGTGCCAGTAATTCAGGCCCTCCCTCCGGGGAGCTGTTTTTT
CDR3: CASNSGPPSGELFF

V: TRBV5-1
D: TRBD2
size: .
J: TRBJ2-3
DNA: TGCGCCAGCAGCCGCCTGACTAGCGGGCGATTCACAGATACGCAGTATTTT
CDR3: CASSRLTSGRFTDTQYF

V: TRBV7-8
D: .
size: .
J: TRBJ2-7
DNA: TGTGCCAGCAGCTTAGAAGGAACTAGTATCCACGAGCAGTACTTC
CDR3: CASSLEGTSIHEQYF

V: TRBV5-1
D: TRBD1
size: .
J: TRBJ2-7
DNA: TGCGCCAGCAGCTGGCCCGGGACAGGGGAGAGCGAGCAGTACTTC
CDR3: CASSWPGTGESEQYF

V: TRBV6-6
D: TRBD2
size: .
J: TRBJ2-2
DNA: TGTGCCAGCAGTTGGATTAGCGGGGCCGGGGAGCTGTTTTTT
CDR3: CASSWISGAGELFF

V: TRBV30
D: .
size: .
J: TRBJ2-2
DNA: TGTGCCTGGACGGTTGGCGGGGAGCTGTTTTTT
CDR3: CAWTVGGELFF

V: TRBV9
D: TRBD1
size: .
J: TRBJ2-7
DNA: TGTGCCAGCAGCCAAACCGGACAGGGGACCTACGAGCAGTACTTC
CDR3: CASSQTGQGTYEQYF

V: TRBV7-6
D: .
size: medium-sized
J: TRBJ2-7
DNA: TGTGCCAGCAGCTTACTACAGGGTGGGGAGCAGTACTTC
CDR3: CASSLLQGGEQYF

V: TRBV2
D: TRBD2
size: .
J: TRBJ2-1
DNA: TGTGCCAGCAGTGGGAGCGGGGGGCCCTACAATGAGCAGTTCTTC
CDR3: CASSGSGGPYNEQFF

V: TRBV4-1
D: .
size: .
J: TRBJ1-5
DNA: TGCGCCAGCAGCCAAGATCGGCAGGGCGGTCAGCCCCAGCATTTT
CDR3: CASSQDRQGGQPQHF

V: TRBV9
D: TRBD2
size: once
J: TRBJ2-5
DNA: TGTGCCAGCAGCGTAGAGCGGGGGGCCCAAGAGACCCAGTACTTC
CDR3: CASSVERGAQETQYF

V: TRBV19
D: TRBD1
size: .
J: TRBJ2-5
DNA: TGTGCCAGTAGTATCACAGGGGGCCGAGAGACCCAGTACTTC
CDR3: CASSITGGRETQYF

V: TRBV9
D: TRBD1
size: .
J: TRBJ1-1
DNA: TGTGCCAGCAGCCCCGGGACAGGGGGGCACACTGAAGCTTTCTTT
CDR3: CASSPGTGGHTEAFF

V: TRBV12-5
D: .
size: .
J: TRBJ2-5
DNA: TGTGCTAGTTCGACTGGGTATGAGACCCAGTACTTC
CDR3: CASSTGYETQYF

V: TRBV28
D: TRBD1
size: .
J: TRBJ2-7
DNA: TGTGCCAGCAACTTTCCGGGACAGTCCTACGAGCAGCACTTC
CDR3: CASNFPGQSYEQHF

V: TRBV6-1
D: TRBD1
size: .
J: TRBJ1-2
DNA: TGTGCCAGCAGTGTGGAGACAGGGGTCCCTTCACTACATGGCTACACCTTC
CDR3: CASSVETGVPSLHGYTF

V: TRBV13
D: TRBD1
size: .
J: TRBJ2-1
DNA: TGCGCCAGCAGCCAAGACAAGGGGGCCAAGAATGAGCAGTTCTTC
CDR3: CASSQDKGAKNEQFF

V: TRBV23-1
D: .
size: once
J: TRBJ2-2
DNA: TGCGCCAGCAGTCCCCCGCAGGTCACCTACGGGGACACCGGGGAGCTGTTTTTT
CDR3: CASSPPQVTYGDTGELFF

V: TRBV4-3
D: .
size: few
J: TRBJ2-7
DNA: TGCGCCAGCAGCCAAGAGTTGGGGGGAATCTACGAGCAGTACTTC
CDR3: CASSQELGGIYEQYF

V: TRBV9
D: TRBD1
size: .
J: TRBJ2-1
DNA: TGTGCCAGCAGCGTATGGGACAGGGTGGATGAGCAGTTCTTC
CDR3: CASSVWDRVDEQFF

V: TRBV7-8
D: TRBD2
size: .
J: TRBJ2-2
DNA: TGTGCCAGCAGCTTAGGTGTGGGACTAGCGGGGGTCTTAACCAACACCGGGGAGCTGTTTTTT
CDR3: CASSLGVGLAGVLTNTGELFF

V: TRBV15
D: TRBD1
size: .
J: TRBJ2-3
DNA: TGTGCCACCGGGACAGGGGAAGGGAATACGCAGTATTTT
CDR3: CATGTGEGNTQYF

V: TRBV6-4
D: .
size: .
J: TRBJ2-2
DNA: TGTGCCAGCAGTCAGGACGGAGGGAACACCGGGGAGCTGTTTTTT
CDR3: CASSQDGGNTGELFF

V: TRBV9
D: TRBD2
size: .
J: TRBJ2-5
DNA: TGTGCCAGCAGCGTTGGGACTAGTCCGATAGAGACCCAGTACTTC
CDR3: CASSVGTSPIETQYF

V: TRBV9
D: TRBD1
size: .
J: TRBJ1-2
DNA: TGTGCCAGCAGCGTAGCCCCGGACAGGGGTTACCTTGGCTACACCTTC
CDR3: CASSVAPDRGYLGYTF

V: TRBV7-2
D: .
size: few
J: TRBJ2-7
DNA: TGTGCCAGCAGCTTAGTCCCCACAGGGTCTTACGAGCAGTACTTC
CDR3: CASSLVPTGSYEQYF

V: TRBV11-2
D: TRBD2
size: .
J: TRBJ2-7
DNA: TGTGCCAGCAGCTTAGAAGTGGCGGGGGGGTCCGAGCAGTACTTC
CDR3: CASSLEVAGGSEQYF

V: TRBV7-2
D: TRBD1
size: .
J: TRBJ2-7
DNA: TGTGCCAGCAGCGTATGGGACAGGAACTACGAGCAGTACTTC
CDR3: CASSVWDRNYEQYF

V: TRBV4-1
D: TRBD1
size: .
J: TRBJ2-3
DNA: TGCGCCAGCAGCCCAGGGGGCGAGGCAGATACGCAGTATTTT
CDR3: CASSPGGEADTQYF

V: TRBV4-1
D: .
size: .
J: TRBJ1-6
DNA: TGCGCCAGCAGCCAAATACAGGGCGTGGATTCACCCCTCCACTTT
CDR3: CASSQIQGVDSPLHF

V: TRBV7-8
D: .
size: .
J: TRBJ2-7
DNA: TGTGCCAGCAGCTTAGCGCAGTCTTCCTACGAGCAGTACTTC
CDR3: CASSLAQSSYEQYF

V: TRBV18
D: TRBD1
size: .
J: TRBJ2-3
DNA: TGTGCCAGCTCACCTCCGGACAGGTTAGGGTACACAGATACGCAGTATTTT
CDR3: CASSPPDRLGYTDTQYF

V: TRBV6-5
D: TRBD1
size: .
J: TRBJ1-5
DNA: TGTGCCAGCAGTGTGGACAGGGTTGACAATCAGCCCCAGCATTTT
CDR3: CASSVDRVDNQPQHF

V: TRBV7-9
D: .
size: .
J: TRBJ1-1
DNA: TGTGCCAGCAGCGAGTATAGCACTGAAGCTTTCTTT
CDR3: CASSEYSTEAFF

V: TRBV6-1
D: .
size: .
J: TRBJ1-2
DNA: TGTGCCAGCAGTGAATTTCGTACAGGATGGGATGGCTACACCTTC
CDR3: CASSEFRTGWDGYTF

V: TRBV14
D: .
size: .
J: TRBJ2-3
DNA: TGTGCCAGCAGCCATGGGGACTCCGCGTTGGGCGGGCAGTATTTT
CDR3: CASSHGDSALGGQYF

V: TRBV10-3
D: .
size: .
J: TRBJ1-5
DNA: TGTGCCATCAGTTGGGGGCATGGGCAGCCCCAGCATTTT
CDR3: CAISWGHGQPQHF

V: TRBV7-9
D: .
size: few
J: TRBJ2-7
DNA: TGTGCCAGCAGCTTCAGTACGTACGAGCAGTACTTC
CDR3: CASSFSTYEQYF

V: TRBV21-1
D: .
size: .
J: TRBJ2-7
DNA: TGTGGGATGGGGGGGGAGGACGAGCAGTACTTC
CDR3: CGMGGEDEQYF

V: TRBV5-6
D: .
size: .
J: TRBJ2-7
DNA: TGTGCCAGCAGCCCGACCGAGACACTTTACGAGCAGTACTTC
CDR3: CASSPTETLYEQYF

V: TRBV7-9
D: .
size: .
J: TRBJ2-1
DNA: TGTGCCAGCAGCTTAGACAGCTATGAGCAGTTCTTC
CDR3: CASSLDSYEQFF

V: TRBV27
D: TRBD2
size: few
J: TRBJ2-3
DNA: TGTGCCAGCACAGGGGCGGGGGGAGGGACAGATACGCAGTATTTT
CDR3: CASTGAGGGTDTQYF